Listed below are T cell receptor beta chains from one sample, sequenced in a study of control samples from healthy donors and cancer patients. Assay: immunoSEQ multiplex PCR; the TCRdb copy retains only in-frame clones and omits some. In the table there are about 110,000 clones, around nine tenths of which are singletons. What was sequenced was blood. All receptors come from a woman aged 50 to 60 in good health. Each CDR3 is given with its conserved first and last residue. Fields, in order: D gene, V gene, clone size, J gene, CDR3 DNA, CDR3 protein. The D gene is left open where the match is weak. Size is omitted from some rows. Given values are once, few, many or a class for expanded clones.

>.|TRBV5-4|.|TRBJ2-1
TGTGCCAGCAGTTTGGGGGGATACTCCTACAATGAGCAGTTCTTC
CASSLGGYSYNEQFF
>TRBD1|TRBV6-2/TRBV6-3|.|TRBJ2-5
TGTGCCAGCAGTTTCGGGACAGGGGGTAACCAAGAGACCCAGTACTTC
CASSFGTGGNQETQYF
>.|TRBV24-1|.|TRBJ2-1
TGTGCCACCAGTGAAGGTTCGGCTGGATTTCTCTACAATGAGCAGTTCTTC
CATSEGSAGFLYNEQFF
>.|TRBV5-8|.|TRBJ2-3
TGTGCCAGCAGCTTAGGGTTTGGAGATACGCAGTATTTT
CASSLGFGDTQYF
>.|TRBV5-1|.|TRBJ2-2
TGCGCCAGCAGCTTGGTTGGCGGGACGAACACCGGGGAGCTGTTTTTT
CASSLVGGTNTGELFF
>.|TRBV11-2|.|TRBJ2-1
TGTGCCAGCAGCTTAAATGTCGGAAGGGGCGAGCAGTTCTTC
CASSLNVGRGEQFF
>.|TRBV5-8|.|TRBJ1-4
TGTGCCAGCAGCTCGGGACTTACTAATGAAAAACTGTTTTTT
CASSSGLTNEKLFF
>.|TRBV6-5|.|TRBJ2-1
TGTGCCATCGGGCCGGGGGCGGACTCCTACAATGAGCAGTTCTTC
CAIGPGADSYNEQFF
>.|TRBV12-3/TRBV12-4|.|TRBJ2-1
TGTGCCAGCAGTTTAGCTGCCGGTGAGCAGTTCTTC
CASSLAAGEQFF
>TRBD1|TRBV5-1|.|TRBJ2-4
TGCGCCAGCAGCCCGGGACAGGGGAACATTCAGTACTTC
CASSPGQGNIQYF
>.|TRBV27|.|TRBJ1-5
TGTGCCAGCGGTTTTCAGGTGCACAATCAGCCCCAGCATTTT
CASGFQVHNQPQHF
>.|TRBV10-2|.|TRBJ2-1
TGCGCCAGCAGCCCAGGACCCCCCTACAATGAGCAGTTCTTC
CASSPGPPYNEQFF
>.|TRBV25-1|.|TRBJ1-3
TGTGCCAGCAGTTTATCAGGAAACACCATATATTTT
CASSLSGNTIYF
>.|TRBV3-1/TRBV3-2|few|TRBJ1-3
TGTGCCAGCAGCCGCAAAGGGGCTGGCGGAAACACCATATATTTT
CASSRKGAGGNTIYF
>TRBD1|TRBV4-1|.|TRBJ2-1
TGCGCCAGCAGCCAAGATCAATATGGGACAGGCTCCTACAATGAGCAGTTCTTC
CASSQDQYGTGSYNEQFF
>TRBD1|TRBV6-5|.|TRBJ2-1
TGTGCCAGCAGTTACGGGACAGGGTTCAATGAGCAGTTCTTC
CASSYGTGFNEQFF
>.|TRBV30|.|TRBJ1-5
TGTGCCTGGAGTGGCGGGGCGTCTCAGCCCCAGCATTTT
CAWSGGASQPQHF
>TRBD1|TRBV30|.|TRBJ2-5
TGTGCCTGGAGTGTAGCGACAGGGAGTCTATTATTGGAGACCCAGTACTTC
CAWSVATGSLLLETQYF
>.|TRBV11-2|.|TRBJ1-1
TGTGCCAGCAGCTTAGATTTCGGGGTAAGGAACACTGAAGCTTTCTTT
CASSLDFGVRNTEAFF
>.|TRBV9|.|TRBJ2-6
TGTGCCAGCAGCCCCTGGGATGGGGCCAACGTCCTGACTTTC
CASSPWDGANVLTF
>TRBD1|TRBV7-9|few|TRBJ2-7
TGTGCCAGCAGCCCAACAGGGGGTCGTCCCCACGAGCAGTACTTC
CASSPTGGRPHEQYF
>.|TRBV7-3|few|TRBJ2-3
TGTGCCAGCAGCTTAGGGGCAGATACGCAGTATTTT
CASSLGADTQYF
>.|TRBV30|few|TRBJ1-6
TGTGCCTGGAGTGGCAGGCCTGTCTTTACTAATTCACCCCTCCACTTT
CAWSGRPVFTNSPLHF
>TRBD2|TRBV4-1|.|TRBJ2-1
TGCGCCAGCAGCCAGGACCTAGCGGGAGGAGGGTACAATGAGCAGTTCTTC
CASSQDLAGGGYNEQFF
>.|TRBV24-1|.|TRBJ2-3
TGTGCCACCAGTGATAGTGCAGGGGGGAACACAGATACGCAGTATTTT
CATSDSAGGNTDTQYF
>.|TRBV21-1|.|TRBJ1-4
TGTGCCAGCAGCAAAGCTCCCGCCCAGGCTAATGAAAAACTGTTTTTT
CASSKAPAQANEKLFF
>.|TRBV3-1/TRBV3-2|.|TRBJ1-5
TGTGCCAGCAGTCAGGGGAGGAATCAGCCCCAGCATTTT
CASSQGRNQPQHF
>.|TRBV12-3/TRBV12-4|.|TRBJ2-2
TGTGCCAGCAGTTTGCAACTGACCGGGGAGCTGTTTTTT
CASSLQLTGELFF
>TRBD2|TRBV27|.|TRBJ2-1
TGTGCCAGCAGCGTTGTATTAGCGGGAGGGCCCTATGAGCAGTTCTTC
CASSVVLAGGPYEQFF
>TRBD1|TRBV18|once|TRBJ1-5
TGTGCCAGCTCACTATACAGGGGAAGTAGCAATCAGCCCCAGCATTTT
CASSLYRGSSNQPQHF
>.|TRBV2|few|TRBJ1-5
TGTGCCAGCAGTGGCGGCAACAGCAATCAGCCCCAGCATTTT
CASSGGNSNQPQHF
>.|TRBV3-1/TRBV3-2|few|TRBJ1-1
TGTGCCAGCAGCCAGACAGCTGAAGCTTTCTTT
CASSQTAEAFF
>.|TRBV9|.|TRBJ2-3
TGTGCCAGCAGCGACCCCTACGAAGGAGATACGCAGTATTTT
CASSDPYEGDTQYF
>TRBD1|TRBV5-1|.|TRBJ2-2
TGCGCCAGCAGCTCAAGGACAGGGAACACCGGGGAGCTGTTTTTT
CASSSRTGNTGELFF
>.|TRBV6-2/TRBV6-3|.|TRBJ1-1
TGTGCCAGCAGTTCCGGAGGGAACACTGAAGCTTTCTTT
CASSSGGNTEAFF
>.|TRBV5-6|.|TRBJ1-1
TGTGCCAGCAGCTTGACCAGGGCGAACACTGAAGCTTTCTTT
CASSLTRANTEAFF
>.|TRBV5-8|.|TRBJ1-2
TGTGCCAGCAGCTTGGAGCGGATTGGTTATGGCTACACCTTC
CASSLERIGYGYTF
>.|TRBV30|.|TRBJ1-6
TGTGCCTGGAGTATGGGTTTGGGTTCACCCCTCCACTTT
CAWSMGLGSPLHF
>.|TRBV7-2|once|TRBJ1-5
TGTGCCAGCAGCTTATCTGGGGGAGAGCCCCAGCATTTT
CASSLSGGEPQHF
>TRBD1|TRBV15|.|TRBJ2-2
TGTGCCACCAGCAGTTCTGAGGACAGGGTCAGGAACACCGGGGAGCTGTTTTTT
CATSSSEDRVRNTGELFF
>.|TRBV10-3|.|TRBJ1-4
TGTGCCATCAGTGGGGGAACGAATGAAAAACTGTTTTTT
CAISGGTNEKLFF
>.|TRBV9|.|TRBJ2-5
TGTGCCAGCAACCCGGACGGAGGCGGAGAGACCCAGTACTTC
CASNPDGGGETQYF
>.|TRBV28|.|TRBJ2-5
TGTGCCAGCACTTGGGGAACGGAGACCCAGTACTTC
CASTWGTETQYF
>TRBD2|TRBV14|.|TRBJ2-5
TGTGCCAGCAGCAACCGGCGGGGGGACCCCGCAGAGACCCAGTACTTC
CASSNRRGDPAETQYF
>.|TRBV20-1|.|TRBJ2-2
TGCAGTGCTAGTCTGAGGCAGACCGGGGAGCTGTTTTTT
CSASLRQTGELFF
>.|TRBV7-9|.|TRBJ2-3
TGTGCCAGCACCCCCAGCGGCGGCAGGGCAGATACGCAGTATTTT
CASTPSGGRADTQYF
>TRBD1|TRBV30|.|TRBJ1-1
TGTGCCTGGAGTATGGGACAGGGGGGGAAGAGCACTGAAGCTTTCTTT
CAWSMGQGGKSTEAFF
>.|TRBV29-1|.|TRBJ1-2
TGCAGCGGTCGGGAGGGGGGGAACTATGGCTACACCTTC
CSGREGGNYGYTF
>.|TRBV24-1|few|TRBJ2-2
TGTGCCACCTCAGGTTCGGCCGGGGAGCTGTTTTTT
CATSGSAGELFF
>.|TRBV19|.|TRBJ1-6
TGTGCCAGTAGTATTGGGACGCGTAACTATAATTCACCCCTCCACTTT
CASSIGTRNYNSPLHF
>.|TRBV12-3/TRBV12-4|.|TRBJ1-2
TGTGCCAGCAGTTCTAACTATGGCTACACCTTC
CASSSNYGYTF